The rows below give T cell receptor beta chains drawn from one sample of a study of cytomegalovirus exposure and HLA in healthy donors. Clones were read by immunoSEQ multiplex PCR, and TCRdb kept only the in-frame ones, dropping some. The sample lists approximately 100,000 clones, around three quarters seen once, with 3% to 3.5% in the top ten. Sequenced: PBMCs. All receptors derive from a woman aged 40-49 years in good health and CMV-seronegative. Each CDR3 is given with its conserved first and last residue. The D gene is left open where the match is weak. The listing skips clone size in some rows; elsewhere it reads once, few, many or a size class.

j_gene,v_gene,abundance,d_gene,CDR3nt,CDR3aa
TRBJ2-1,TRBV19,once,TRBD1,TGTGCCAGTAGTATCCTAATGGGACAGAGCTCCTACAATGAGCAGTTCTTC,CASSILMGQSSYNEQFF
TRBJ1-2,TRBV6-5,few,NA,TGTGCCAGCAGTTCCTCTCGGGGGGGGTATGGCTACACCTTC,CASSSSRGGYGYTF
TRBJ2-6,TRBV19,NA,NA,TGCGCCAGTAGTATCTCGAGACGCGAGGTGATGGTAGTCTCTGGGGCCAACGTCCTGACTTTC,CASSISRREVMVVSGANVLTF
TRBJ1-5,TRBV7-8,NA,NA,TGTGCCAGCAGCTTAGCGCGTTTGGGCAATCAGCCCCAGCATTTT,CASSLARLGNQPQHF
TRBJ2-5,TRBV9,NA,TRBD2,TGTGCCAGCAGCGTAGGAGGATGGTCGGGGGGACGGGAGACCCAGTACTTC,CASSVGGWSGGRETQYF
TRBJ2-1,TRBV28,NA,NA,TGTGCCAGCAGTTCACCTGGGACAACCCTCGGCAATGAGCAGTTCTTC,CASSSPGTTLGNEQFF
TRBJ1-1,TRBV28,NA,NA,TGTGCCAGCACCACGCGAGGGGGAACGGCTTTCTTT,CASTTRGGTAFF
TRBJ2-4,TRBV28,NA,TRBD2,TGTGCCAGCAGCACTAGCGGGGGAAACATTCAGTACTTC,CASSTSGGNIQYF
TRBJ1-1,TRBV27,NA,TRBD1,TGTGCCAGCAGTTTAGGACAGGGGAGACACACTGAAGCTTTCTTT,CASSLGQGRHTEAFF
TRBJ1-5,TRBV5-6,once,NA,TGTGCCAGCAGCCGGACAGTAGGAGATCAGCCCCAGCATTTT,CASSRTVGDQPQHF
TRBJ1-1,TRBV19,NA,NA,TGTGCCAGCCAACTCCTCTTTGGGAGCTCTTACGGGATGAACACTGAAGCTTTCTTT,CASQLLFGSSYGMNTEAFF
TRBJ1-1,TRBV7-9,NA,NA,TGTGCCAGCAGCTTACTAACTGAAGCTTTCTTT,CASSLLTEAFF
TRBJ1-2,TRBV2,NA,NA,TGTGCCAGCCTCCGGACAGATAATGCTTACGGCTACACCTTC,CASLRTDNAYGYTF
TRBJ2-3,TRBV11-2,once,NA,TGTGCCAGCAGCTTAGGGCTAGCAGGAGATACGCAGTATTTT,CASSLGLAGDTQYF
TRBJ1-2,TRBV6-6,few,TRBD1,TGTGCCAGCAGCCATAACAGGGGGGACTATGGCTACACCTTC,CASSHNRGDYGYTF